These 3 T cell receptor beta chains originate from one sample sequenced in a study of cytomegalovirus exposure and HLA in healthy donors. The PCR made use of 60 Vbeta and 13 Jbeta primers. TCRdb's table, derived via immunoSEQ multiplex PCR, lists solely in-frame clones and lacks some. This sample has approximately 95,000 clones; approximately 72% occur once, and the top ten carry over 3.5%. The sample consisted of PBMCs. The receptors shown here come from a woman in her thirties or forties in good health and CMV-seropositive.

The CDR3 here is CASSLAPSSGNTIYF. The CDR3 nucleotides are TGCGCCAGCAGCTTGGCCCCCAGCTCTGGAAACACCATATATTTT. The rearrangement links TRBV5-1 to TRBJ1-3, with D uncertain. From germline, CDR1 is SGHRS and CDR2 YFSETQ. Trimming took 0 bases from V and 0 from J, leaving 7 bases between them. This CDR3 is built from 15 residues.

The CDR3 is CASTPVERHNEQFF. CDR3 DNA: TGTGCCAGCACCCCAGTCGAGCGGCACAATGAGCAGTTCTTC. V usage is TRBV7-9 and J usage is TRBJ2-1, with D perhaps matching TRBD2 (5 bases). Deletions cut 7 bases from V and 5 bases from J, with 15 bases between. The CDR3 contains 14 residues. Germline V gene lookup returns CDR1 SEHNR and CDR2 FQNEAQ (reference sequence).

The V gene is TRBV28, the J gene TRBJ2-7, with 9 nucleotides matching TRBD2. CDR1 and CDR2 from the germline V gene are MDHEN and SYDVKM. The CDR3 runs 15 residues. Trimming at V came to 4 bases and at J to 0 bases, leaving 4 bases not matched to a gene. CDR3 bases: TGTGCCAGCAGTTCCCCGACTAGCGGCTCCTACGAGCAGTACTTC. Translating it yields CASSSPTSGSYEQYF.